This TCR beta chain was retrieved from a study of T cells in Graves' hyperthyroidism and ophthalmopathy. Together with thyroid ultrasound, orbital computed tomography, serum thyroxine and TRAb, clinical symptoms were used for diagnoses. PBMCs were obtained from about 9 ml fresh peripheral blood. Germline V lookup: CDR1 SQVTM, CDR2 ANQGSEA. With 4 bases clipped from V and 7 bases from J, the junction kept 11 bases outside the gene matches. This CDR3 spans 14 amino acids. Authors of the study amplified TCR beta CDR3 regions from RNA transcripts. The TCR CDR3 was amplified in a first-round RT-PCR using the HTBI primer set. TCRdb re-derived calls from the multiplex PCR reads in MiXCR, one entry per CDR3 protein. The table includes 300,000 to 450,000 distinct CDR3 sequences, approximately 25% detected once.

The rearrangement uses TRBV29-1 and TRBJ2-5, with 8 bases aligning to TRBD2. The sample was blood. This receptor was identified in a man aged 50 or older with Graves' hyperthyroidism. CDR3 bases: TGCAGCGTTGTGGGAGGGAGCGGGGGAGGGACCCAGTACTTC. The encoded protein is CSVVGGSGGGTQYF. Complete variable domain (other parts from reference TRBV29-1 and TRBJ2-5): SAVISQKPSRDICQRGTSLTIQCQVDSQVTMMFWYRQQPGQSLTLIATANQGSEATYESGFVIDKFPISRPNLTFSTLTVSNMSPEDSSIYLCSVVGGSGGGTQYFGPGTRLLVL.